One T cell receptor beta chain is described in this entry. What it binds is unknown. The data are from a study of cytomegalovirus exposure and HLA in healthy donors. Points from the study as a whole: It was reported in a later analysis that an Asian-associated ancestry cluster showed fewer N-insertions than the roughly 710-donor mean. Some segments of the V type, notably TRBV6-2 and TRBV6-3, were excluded as indistinguishable.

V was pared by 2 bases and J by 1 base, with 9 bases of the junction left unmatched. The CDR3 is 17 amino acids. The germline gives CDR1 MDHEN, CDR2 SYDVKM. The PCR had 60 Vbeta and 13 Jbeta primers. In the source study's methods: An analysis that came later counted approximately 76 million unique TCR beta chains, approximately 12 million shared. Generated by immunoSEQ multiplex PCR, the TCRdb table keeps only in-frame clones and is missing some. V, J and clone size reflect that table, while D and trimming were determined from the DNA. The data contain just over 95,000 clones, around 79% of them singletons.

This TCR was sampled from a woman between 40 and 50 years old in good health and CMV-seronegative. The V gene is TRBV28, the J gene TRBJ2-7; 9 positions agree with TRBD1. Sequenced sample: PBMCs. The CDR3 sequence is CASSLGGTGRISYEQYF. The DNA for the CDR3 is TGTGCCAGCAGTTTAGGGGGGACAGGGAGAATATCCTACGAGCAGTACTTC.